This TCR beta chain originates from a study of blood T cell repertoires in COVID-19. The overall study: Specimens from acute and convalescent COVID-19 originated in the United States, Italy and Spain.

The age range of participants was about 18 to 100 years, with residence in fewer than 25 US areas. Cohort assignment relied on participant-reported clinical history. From germline, CDR1 is LGHDT and CDR2 YNNKEL (reference sequence). V gave up 4 bases and J gave up 5 bases, with 11 bases separating them. The CDR3 is 14 amino acids. Original analysis: Amplified reference gene primers provided the basis for estimating nucleated cell counts. TCRdb's table, derived via immunoSEQ multiplex PCR, lists solely in-frame clones and lacks some. The V and J calls and clone size are taken from that table; D and trimming were inferred from the DNA. In the table there are 200,000 to 250,000 clones, 80% to 90% of which are singletons.

The genes are TRBV3-1 (or the pseudogene TRBV3-2) and TRBJ2-2; perhaps TRBD1 as D (6 bases). Sample: PBMCs or T cells enriched from blood (not recorded which). The receptor was derived from a woman aged 35 to 49 with acute COVID-19. CDR3 protein: CASSLLTGTGELFF. The CDR3 DNA is TGTGCCAGCAGCCTCCTCACAGGGACCGGGGAGCTGTTTTTT.